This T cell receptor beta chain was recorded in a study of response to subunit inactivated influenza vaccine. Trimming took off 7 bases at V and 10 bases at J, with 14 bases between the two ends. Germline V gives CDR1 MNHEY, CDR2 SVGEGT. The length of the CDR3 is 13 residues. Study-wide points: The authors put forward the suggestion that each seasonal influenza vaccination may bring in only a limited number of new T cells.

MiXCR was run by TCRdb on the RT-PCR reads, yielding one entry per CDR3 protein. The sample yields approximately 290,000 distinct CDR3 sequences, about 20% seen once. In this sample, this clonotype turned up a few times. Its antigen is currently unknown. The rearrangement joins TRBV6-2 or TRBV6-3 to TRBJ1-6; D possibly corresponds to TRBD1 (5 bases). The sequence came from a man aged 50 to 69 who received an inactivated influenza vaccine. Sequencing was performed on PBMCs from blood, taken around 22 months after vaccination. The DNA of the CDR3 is TGTGCCAGCATCCCGGCGAGGGGATCACCCCTCCACTTT. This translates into CASIPARGSPLHF.